Listed below are T cell receptor beta chains from one sample, sequenced in a study of sequential checkpoint blockade in melanoma. Method: immunoSEQ multiplex PCR; TCRdb's copy keeps in-frame clones and lacks some. The sample includes more than 7,000 clones, less than 75% of them seen just once. Sequenced here: CD8+ T cells sorted from blood (inferred from file names), sampled from a patient given nivolumab and ipilimumab in sequence. Source of these receptors: a human donor with melanoma. Both conserved end residues are part of each CDR3. A D gene is named only where the DNA matches it firmly. The size of a clone is reported for some rows only, either as once, few or many, or as a class for expanded clones.

abundance	v_gene	j_gene	d_gene	CDR3aa	CDR3nt
NA	TRBV7-3	TRBJ2-7	TRBD1	CASSQDRGGNEQYF	TGTGCCAGCAGCCAGGACAGGGGCGGGAACGAGCAGTACTTC
NA	TRBV9	TRBJ2-3	NA	CASSVNTDTQYF	TGTGCCAGCAGCGTCAACACAGATACGCAGTATTTT
NA	TRBV30	TRBJ2-7	TRBD1	CAYRTGGPPYEQYF	TGTGCCTACCGGACAGGGGGCCCTCCCTACGAGCAGTACTTC
NA	TRBV6-4	TRBJ2-6	TRBD1	CASSVTGEAGANVLTF	TGTGCCAGCAGTGTCACAGGGGAAGCCGGGGCCAACGTCCTGACTTTC
NA	TRBV5-1	TRBJ2-1	TRBD1	CASSSGTGGYNEQFF	TGCGCCAGCAGCTCGGGGACAGGGGGCTACAATGAGCAGTTCTTC
NA	TRBV6-1	TRBJ2-1	TRBD2	CASSVSAGTRNEQFF	TGTGCCAGCAGTGTTTCAGCGGGGACCCGCAATGAGCAGTTCTTC
few	TRBV29-1	TRBJ2-1	NA	CSVVQGPGYNEQFF	TGCAGCGTCGTTCAGGGTCCGGGCTACAATGAGCAGTTCTTC
NA	TRBV10-2	TRBJ1-5	NA	CASSEGAVPRHF	TGCGCCAGCAGTGAGGGTGCGGTTCCAAGGCATTTT
few	TRBV27	TRBJ1-2	NA	CASRHPANYGYTF	TGTGCCTCCAGACATCCAGCTAACTATGGCTACACCTTC
NA	TRBV6-1	TRBJ1-1	TRBD1	CASSEDRGWTEAFF	TGTGCCAGCAGTGAAGACAGGGGATGGACTGAAGCTTTCTTT